This TCR beta chain was sequenced during a study of cytomegalovirus exposure and HLA in healthy donors (TCRdb year 2017). Context from the whole study: An earlier analysis of roughly 630 of the donors reported 250 to 350 Gb of sequence data and 100 million to 130 million unique TCR beta sequences from 150 million to 200 million T cells. A later analysis re-examined previously published TCR beta repertoires from over 500 donors and added high-resolution HLA genotyping to investigate patterns of TCR occurrence. About 300 gigabases of sequencing data and 70 million to 85 million unique TCR sequences were included in an early release covering 500 to 750 HLA-typed donors. A later genetic analysis took genome-wide SNP genotypes for about three fifths of the roughly 700 donors and used that subset as a discovery cohort. An earlier analysis of some 600 of the donors applied high-throughput TCR beta sequencing to assess whether each TCR beta V gene segment acted as functional or pseudogenic. To predict cytomegalovirus infection status, the study brought together high-throughput TCR immunosequencing, statistical association of individual TCRs with disease status, and machine learning. Rather than using new phenotypic data, the later analysis identified candidate immune exposures from TCR beta sequences and from how often those sequences occurred across donors. The genetic ancestry cluster associated with self-reported Caucasian donors included over 65% of the 398 genotyped donors. In addition to the first cohort of 666 subjects, a separate validation cohort of about 120 different subjects was used. Roughly five DR-DQ haplotypes were handled as single units for association and clustering, since linkage in the cohort was strong. The study was designed to test whether signatures of past pathogen exposure could be identified by cataloging public T cell receptors. Every discovery cohort repertoire had been produced on one sequencing platform. Across under 500 genotyped donors of the cohort, an average of approximately 200,000 unique TCR beta nucleotide sequences per donor were sequenced, and about a sixth of those sequences were non-productive. Both class I and class II loci were covered by HLA typing, at four-digit resolution. Alongside the repertoire data, information on donor age, sex, ethnicity and CMV serostatus was compiled. Typing coverage varied by locus: roughly 629-640 donors for A, B, C, DRB1 and DQB1; approximately 560 for DQA1; 606 for DPA1; 450 to 480 for DPB1. The study profiled the T cell repertoires of about 640 subjects by immunosequencing and related them to cytomegalovirus serostatus. The paper as a whole reports these results and caveats: In vitro tests confirmed that a few of the cytomegalovirus-associated TCR beta chains recognize cytomegalovirus antigens. The presence/absence analyses assumed that sequencing depth was roughly uniform across donors, and that assumption may not be true. Approximately 18 rarely observed V segments, including chromosome 9 orphons, were excluded from the earlier analysis of about 600 of the donors because counts were too low. A later genetic analysis associated a missense DCLRE1C variant with V-gene and J-gene trimming of TCR beta chains, and an independent cohort replicated the association. A later analysis found that HLA-associated TCR beta chains were more clonally expanded and had lower generation probabilities than equally common non-associated chains. A cluster of highly shared sequence variants was judged likely to be a technical artifact of the sequencing pipeline. Specific HLA alleles were associated with 15,000 to 20,000 TCR beta sequences at a false discovery rate of 0.05 in a later analysis. The classifier was reported to diagnose cytomegalovirus status with high specificity and sensitivity in both the original and validation cohorts. A further reported finding was that TCR beta sequences accurately predicted the HLA-A and HLA-B alleles for most subjects in the first cohort. In the study, around 160 TCR beta chains were listed as associated with cytomegalovirus. According to a later analysis, parvovirus B19, influenza, CMV and Epstein-Barr virus appeared linked to several top co-occurrence clusters. Some IMGT-functional V segments, including TRBV6-2 and TRBV6-3, could not be distinguished by the 87-base-pair reads and were therefore excluded. Because HLA typing was missing for some donors at each locus, association tests included only the typed subset. Correlated functional status among segregating V segments might be attributable to linkage disequilibrium, but an unknown experimental factor could not be ruled out. The authors suggested that the approach could potentially be extended to other disease states and immunological phenotypes. In a later analysis, the rate of TCR association differed among HLA loci, with DRB1 alleles having the most associated TCRs and HLA-C alleles having the fewest. In a later analysis, most CMV-associated TCR beta chains were found to appear HLA-restricted, with HLA associations seemingly driven largely by CMV exposure. When HLA alleles, especially DR and DQ, strongly co-occurred, attributing TCR associations to individual alleles was difficult. A later genetic analysis reported fewer N-insertions in productive TCRs among donors in an Asian-associated ancestry cluster than the roughly 700-donor mean. Immune exposure information for the cohort was limited to CMV serostatus. Broadly in line with IMGT annotations, most TCR beta V segments showed up in productive rearrangements about 87% or about 30% of the time in an earlier analysis of about 500 of the donors. While some public TCRs were present in many individuals, most TCR sequences turned up only very rarely across donors. This cohort had only TCR beta chains sequenced, and the lack of alpha or paired-chain data limited which features could be detected.

Receptors were amplified or captured by the immunoSEQ multiplex PCR assay. For the multiplex PCR, a mixture combining 60 forward primers for TCR Vbeta segments and 13 reverse primers for TCR Jbeta segments was used. The CDR3 region of rearranged TCR beta genes was amplified from genomic DNA by a multiplex PCR assay. On the Illumina HiSeq System, the amplified TCR beta libraries were sequenced as 87-base-pair reads. Under the source paper's analysis protocol: A later analysis counted some 80 million unique TCR beta chains across the 666 repertoires, and around 12 million of these chains were shared by at least two donors. Raw reads were error-corrected and collapsed into unique sequences by a nearest-neighbor algorithm in which closely related sequences were merged to remove PCR and sequencing errors. To assign V, D and J gene segments, CDR3 sequences were aligned to IMGT reference sequences. For a sequence to be retained, a match of at least six nucleotides to both a V gene segment and a J gene segment was required. Rearrangements were classified as productive when the CDR3 lacked stop codons and remained in frame with V and J, and all other rearrangements were classified as non-productive. Following IMGT convention, CDR3 was defined as the stretch from the second conserved V-encoded cysteine up to the conserved J-encoded phenylalanine. The earlier analysis of around 640 of the donors excluded sequences that lacked an unambiguous match to a single V gene segment. An earlier analysis of 550 to 650 of the donors classified V segments as functional when productive rearrangements were above 56.7% and as segregating when the standard deviation between donors was above 5%. A statistical classification framework was built to diagnose cytomegalovirus status from the catalog of TCR beta chain sequences. A later analysis assigned V and J genes by comparing TCR nucleotide sequences with IMGT/GENE-DB human TR gene sequences. Using the TCRdist pipeline, a later analysis assigned CDR3 sequences along with most-parsimonious VDJ recombination scenarios. In a later analysis, every TCR beta chain was defined by the combination of its CDR3 amino acid sequence and its V-gene family, and reads without a unique V-gene family were dropped. As a way to deal with suspected cross-contamination and a sequencing artifact, a later analysis dropped roughly 600 nucleotide sequences that were highly shared and had low generation probability. A later analysis calculated a clonal expansion index for each public chain from normalized within-repertoire ranks of inferred template counts. In a later analysis, generation probabilities were computed using a VDJ recombination model fitted to out-of-frame rearrangements, and the results were checked against IGoR. A later analysis scored TCR-TCR, TCR-HLA and TCR-CMV co-occurrence with hypergeometric tests, applying a repertoire-size bias correction to TCR pairs. To estimate false discovery rates, a later analysis permuted the HLA or CMV assignments 20 times. In a later analysis, co-occurring TCRs were grouped using DBSCAN, with TCRdist sequence similarity added in when clustering inside HLA-allele-positive subsets. Repertoires with fewer than 30,000 or more than 120,000 public chains were left out of co-occurrence clustering, as were four to six repertoires with anomalous nucleotide sharing. In TCRdb, the immuneACCESS table is reduced to in-frame sequences with V and J assigned. These tables do not hold every clone; where another copy was compared, an unresolved V gene accounts for under half, and the others remain unexplained. Clonal size and the V and J genes are those of that table, whereas D and trimming came from the DNA. This sample's table has entries for over 65,000 clones. Around 1.2% of the sample is held by the ten biggest clonotypes.

Worth noting for this clone: What antigen it recognizes has not been identified.

The germline V gene encodes CDR1 GTSNPN and CDR2 SVGIG (reference sequence). The CDR3 has 13 amino acids, counting the end cysteine and phenylalanine. Only the CDR3 DNA is retained, 39 bases long and in frame from the first base. Clipping removes 1 base from V and 9 bases from J, with 4 as the unmatched junction base count. The cohort comprised under 700 healthy bone marrow donors. At the time of sampling, every cohort member was nominally healthy, though immune exposures that went unrecorded were likely present. The donor was CMV seronegative and belonged to the group of more than 300 seronegative cohort members. Every donor gave a peripheral blood sample, and the peripheral blood mononuclear cells from that sample were used for TCR beta sequencing. The Qiagen DNeasy Blood Extraction Kit was used to extract genomic DNA from the blood cell samples.

The sequence came from a woman aged 25 to 45 in good health and CMV-seronegative. Here the chain combines TRBV30 and TRBJ2-1; 9 junctional bases match TRBD2. What was sequenced was PBMCs. CDR3 protein: CAWSGLADVEQFF. The sequence in DNA is TGTGCCTGGAGTGGACTAGCGGATGTTGAGCAGTTCTTC.